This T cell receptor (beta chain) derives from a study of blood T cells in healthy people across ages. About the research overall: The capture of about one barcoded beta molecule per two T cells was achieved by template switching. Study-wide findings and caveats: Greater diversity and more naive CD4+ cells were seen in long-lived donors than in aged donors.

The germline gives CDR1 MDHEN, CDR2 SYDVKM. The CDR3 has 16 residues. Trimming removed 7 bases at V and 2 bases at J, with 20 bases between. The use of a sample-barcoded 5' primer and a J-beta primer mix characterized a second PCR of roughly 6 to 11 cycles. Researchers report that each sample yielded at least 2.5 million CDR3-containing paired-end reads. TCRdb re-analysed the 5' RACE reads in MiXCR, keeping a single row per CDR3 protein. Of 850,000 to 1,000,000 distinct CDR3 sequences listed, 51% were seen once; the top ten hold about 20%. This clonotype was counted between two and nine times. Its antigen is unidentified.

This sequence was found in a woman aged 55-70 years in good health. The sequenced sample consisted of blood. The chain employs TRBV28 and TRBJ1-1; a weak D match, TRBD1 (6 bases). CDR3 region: CASKTGGGHRNTEAFF. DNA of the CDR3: TGTGCCAGCAAAACGGGAGGGGGACATCGAAACACTGAAGCTTTCTTT.